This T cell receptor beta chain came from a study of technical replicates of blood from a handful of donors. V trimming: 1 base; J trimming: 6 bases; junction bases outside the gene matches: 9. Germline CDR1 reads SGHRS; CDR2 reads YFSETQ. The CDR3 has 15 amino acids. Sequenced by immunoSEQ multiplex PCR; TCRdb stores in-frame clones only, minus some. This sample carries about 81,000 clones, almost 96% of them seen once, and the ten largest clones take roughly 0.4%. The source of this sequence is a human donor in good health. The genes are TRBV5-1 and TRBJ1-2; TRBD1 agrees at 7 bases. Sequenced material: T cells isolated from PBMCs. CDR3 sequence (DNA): TGCGCCAGCAGCTTGCGTCCCGGGACAGTGGATGGCTACACCTTC. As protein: CASSLRPGTVDGYTF.